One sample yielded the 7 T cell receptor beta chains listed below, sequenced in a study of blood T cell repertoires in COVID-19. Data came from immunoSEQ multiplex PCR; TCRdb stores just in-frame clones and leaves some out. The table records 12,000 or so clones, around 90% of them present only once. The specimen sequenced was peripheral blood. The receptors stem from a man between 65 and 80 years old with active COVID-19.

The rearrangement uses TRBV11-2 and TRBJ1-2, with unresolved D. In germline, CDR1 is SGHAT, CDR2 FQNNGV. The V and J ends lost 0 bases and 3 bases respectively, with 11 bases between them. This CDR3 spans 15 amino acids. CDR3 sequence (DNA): TGTGCCAGCAGCTTAGAGGGCAGCCCCTACTATGGCTACACCTTC. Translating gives CASSLEGSPYYGYTF.

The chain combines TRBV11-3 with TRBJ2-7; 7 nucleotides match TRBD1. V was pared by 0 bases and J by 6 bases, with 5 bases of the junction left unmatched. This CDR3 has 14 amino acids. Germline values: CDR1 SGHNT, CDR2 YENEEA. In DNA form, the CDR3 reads TGTGCCAGCAGCTTAGATTGGACAGGAGCCGAGCAGTACTTC. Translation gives CASSLDWTGAEQYF. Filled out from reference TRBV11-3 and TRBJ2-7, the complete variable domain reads EAGVVQSPRYKIIEKKQPVAFWCNPISGHNTLYWYLQNLGQGPELLIRYENEEAVDDSQLPKDRFSAERLKGVDSTLKIQPAELGDSAVYLCASSLDWTGAEQYFGPGTRLTVT.

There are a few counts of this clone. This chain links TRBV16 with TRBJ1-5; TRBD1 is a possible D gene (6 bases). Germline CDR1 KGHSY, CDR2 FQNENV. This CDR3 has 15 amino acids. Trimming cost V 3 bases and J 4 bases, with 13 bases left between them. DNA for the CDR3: TGTGCCAGCAGCCATACCGGGACAAGGAATCAGCCCCAGCATTTT. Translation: CASSHTGTRNQPQHF. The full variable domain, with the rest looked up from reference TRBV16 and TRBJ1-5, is GEEVAQTPKHLVRGEGQKAKLYCAPIKGHSYVFWYQQVLKNEFKFLISFQNENVFDETGMPKERFSAKCLPNSPCSLEIQATKLEDSAVYFCASSHTGTRNQPQHFGDGTRLSIL.

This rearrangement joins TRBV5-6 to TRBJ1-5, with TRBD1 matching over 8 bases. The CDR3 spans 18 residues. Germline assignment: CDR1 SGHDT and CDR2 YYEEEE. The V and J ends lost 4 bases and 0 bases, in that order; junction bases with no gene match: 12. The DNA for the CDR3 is TGTGCCAGCAGCCTCCGAGGACAGGGACCTTATAGCAATCAGCCCCAGCATTTT. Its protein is CASSLRGQGPYSNQPQHF. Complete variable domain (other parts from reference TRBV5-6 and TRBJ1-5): DAGVTQSPTHLIKTRGQQVTLRCSPKSGHDTVSWYQQALGQGPQFIFQYYEEEERQRGNFPDRFSGHQFPNYSSELNVNALLLGDSALYLCASSLRGQGPYSNQPQHFGDGTRLSIL.

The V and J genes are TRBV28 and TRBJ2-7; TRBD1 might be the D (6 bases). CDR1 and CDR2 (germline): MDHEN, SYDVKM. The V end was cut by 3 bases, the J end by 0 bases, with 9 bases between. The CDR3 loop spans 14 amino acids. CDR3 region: CASSFGQTSYEQYF. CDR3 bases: TGTGCCAGCAGTTTTGGACAGACCTCCTACGAGCAGTACTTC.

The CDR3 DNA reads as TGTGCCTGGCGGAATCGGGACAGGGGCCACGAGCAGTACTTC. Protein: CAWRNRDRGHEQYF. V usage is TRBV30 and J usage is TRBJ2-7, with TRBD1 matching 10 bases. The J segment lost 5 bases and the V segment lost 5 bases, leaving 9 bases of the junction unmatched. The CDR3 length is 14 residues. Germline lookup yields CDR1 GTSNPN and CDR2 SVGIG (reference sequence).

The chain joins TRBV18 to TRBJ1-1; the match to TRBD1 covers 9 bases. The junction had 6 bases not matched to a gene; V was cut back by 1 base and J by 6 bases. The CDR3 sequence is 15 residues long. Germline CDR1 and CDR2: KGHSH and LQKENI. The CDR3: CASSPRAQGAPEAFF. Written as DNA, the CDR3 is TGTGCCAGCTCACCACGAGCACAGGGGGCTCCTGAAGCTTTCTTT. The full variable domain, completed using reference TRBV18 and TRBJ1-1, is NAGVMQNPRHLVRRRGQEARLRCSPMKGHSHVYWYRQLPEEGLKFMVYLQKENIIDESGMPKERFSAEFPKEGPSILRIQQVVRGDSAAYFCASSPRAQGAPEAFFGQGTRLTVV.